A single sample is the source of the 23 T cell receptor beta chains below, sequenced in a study of breast tumors, draining lymph nodes, adjacent tissues. MiXCR, applied by TCRdb to the multiplex PCR reads, yields one record per CDR3 protein. The data show 10,000 or so distinct CDR3 sequences, roughly 46% seen once. Sequencing was carried out using tumor-adjacent breast tissue. The receptors were gathered from a female donor with breast cancer. Some clones in this sample may be carry-over from other donors' samples.

This clonotype counts as medium-sized. The CDR3 sequence: CASRAAGYYGYTF. Here the CDR3 DNA reads TGTGCCTCACGTGCGGCGGGCTACTATGGCTACACCTTC. J is TRBJ1-2 and V is TRBV30; D unresolved. Germline V gene data show CDR1 as GTSNPN and CDR2 as SVGIG (reference sequence). The CDR3 has 13 amino acids. The germline V and J ends were trimmed by 7 bases and 3 bases, with 15 bases remaining between them.

For this clonotype: The germline gene is not matched at one end of the junction; a read error may be the cause. The chain couples TRBV20-1 to TRBJ1-3; no definite D call. This CDR3 has 14 residues. Germline-derived CDR1 and CDR2 are DFQATT and SNEGSKA (reference sequence). The CDR3 reads CSARNISSGNTIYF. The CDR3 region has the DNA TGCAGTGCTAGAAACATTAGCTCTGGGAACACCATATATTTT.

This clonotype ranks as medium-sized (0.01 to 0.1%). J is TRBJ2-7 and V is TRBV20-1, with TRBD2 matching 8 bases. V shed 6 bases, J shed 3 bases, and the junction held 10 bases outside the gene matches. The CDR3 consists of 14 residues. Germline values: CDR1 DFQATT, CDR2 SNEGSKA (reference sequence). CDR3: CSAMGLAGFYEQYF. The CDR3 bases are TGCAGTGCCATGGGCCTAGCGGGCTTCTACGAGCAGTACTTC.

This clonotype was recorded only once. An end of the junction differs from the germline gene, which may be a read error. V is TRBV6-5 and J is TRBJ2-5; D might be TRBD1 or TRBD2, each matching 5 bases. The germline gives CDR1 MNHEY, CDR2 SVGAGI. The CDR3 runs 13 residues. The CDR3 here is CASSGSGTETQYF. DNA for the CDR3: TGTGCCAGCAGTGGCTCCGGGACGGAGACTCAGTACTTC.

This clonotype has a count of ten or more. A much bigger clone sits one base away, suggesting this may be a read error. This chain connects TRBV6-4 to TRBJ2-1, with TRBD2 identical over 14 bases. Germline V gives CDR1 MRHNA, CDR2 SNTAGT. CDR3 length: 16 residues. Trimming took 4 bases from V and 6 from J; bases not matched to a gene: 5. The CDR3 DNA reads as TGTGCCAGCAGTGGACTAGCGGGAGGGCCCGGCAATGAGCAGTTCTTC. It translates to CASSGLAGGPGNEQFF.

The V call is TRBV10-3, the J call TRBJ2-1; D call uncertain. This CDR3 region has 13 residues. Trimming removed 4 bases from V and 7 bases from J, with 11 bases in between. From germline, CDR1 is ENHRY and CDR2 SYGVKD. The CDR3: CAISGGELNEQFF. The CDR3 bases are TGTGCCATCAGTGGTGGAGAATTAAATGAGCAGTTCTTC.

The chain links TRBV2 to TRBJ2-7; D might be TRBD1 (5 bases). Trimming took off 6 bases at V and 2 bases at J, with 11 bases between the two ends. Germline CDR1 reads SNHLY; CDR2 reads FYNNEI. The CDR3 is made up of 13 amino acids. The CDR3 nucleotides are TGTGCCAGCAGGGACACCGCGGCCTACGAGCAGTACTTC. Residues: CASRDTAAYEQYF.

This clonotype was seen more than once but under ten times. V usage is TRBV28 and J usage is TRBJ2-2; 7 nucleotides line up with TRBD1. The CDR3 extends over 15 amino acids. With 7 bases clipped from V and 3 bases from J, the junction kept 8 bases outside the gene matches. Per the germline V gene, CDR1 is MDHEN and CDR2 is SYDVKM. CDR3 coding DNA: TGTGCCAGCACAGGAAGGGGGCAATACACCGGGGAGCTGTTTTTT. It specifies CASTGRGQYTGELFF.

This clonotype was seen many times. This chain connects TRBV7-9 to TRBJ2-2; 7 bases line up with TRBD1. CDR1 and CDR2 (germline): SEHNR, FQNEAQ (reference sequence). V was clipped by 5 bases and J by 4 bases; unmatched bases: 4. The CDR3 loop spans 14 amino acids. CDR3 sequence: CASSGTGATGELFF. DNA of the CDR3: TGTGCCAGCAGCGGAACAGGGGCCACCGGGGAGCTGTTTTTT.

In its sample, this clonotype ranks as medium-sized. The rearrangement uses TRBV7-9 and TRBJ1-3; unclear D gene. Per germline, CDR1 SEHNR and CDR2 FQNEAQ (reference sequence). The V and J ends lost 8 bases and 0 bases respectively, with 8 bases between them. CDR3 size: 13 residues. The CDR3 bases are TGTGCCAGCGCGGAGGGCTCTGGAAACACCATATATTTT. Translation gives CASAEGSGNTIYF.

The sample holds many counts of this clonotype. This sequence joins TRBV6-1 and TRBJ2-1, with TRBD2 identical over 9 bases. The junction had 7 bases not matched to a gene; V was cut back by 4 bases and J by 0 bases. The CDR3 consists of 17 residues. Germline CDR1 and CDR2: MNHNS and SASEGT. The DNA for the CDR3 is TGTGCCAGCAGTGGCCTAGCGGGGACAAGCTCCTACAATGAGCAGTTCTTC. Translating it yields CASSGLAGTSSYNEQFF.

This clonotype qualifies as medium-sized (0.01 to 0.1%). The chain is built from TRBV6-1 and TRBJ1-6; 9 nucleotides match TRBD1. Per the germline V gene, CDR1 is MNHNS and CDR2 is SASEGT. Trimming at V came to 10 bases and at J to 7 bases, leaving 11 bases not matched to a gene. The CDR3 loop spans 15 amino acids. CDR3 protein: CATEGQGGLNSPLHF. The CDR3 DNA follows: TGTGCCACCGAGGGACAGGGCGGCTTAAATTCACCCCTCCACTTT.

This clonotype came up many times. This rearrangement joins TRBV19 to TRBJ1-5; 7 bases fit TRBD1. CDR1 and CDR2 (germline): LNHDA, SQIVND (reference sequence). Trimming cost V 9 bases and J 4 bases; bases outside gene matches: 6. The CDR3 has 13 amino acids. The CDR3 DNA reads TGTGCCAGCAGAGACAGGGATAATCAGCCCCAGCATTTT. This codes for CASRDRDNQPQHF. Variable domain in full (rest from reference TRBV19 and TRBJ1-5): DGGITQSPKYLFRKEGQNVTLSCEQNLNHDAMYWYRQDPGQGLRLIYYSQIVNDFQKGDIAEGYSVSREKKESFPLTVTSAQKNPTAFYLCASRDRDNQPQHFGDGTRLSIL.

This clonotype is medium-sized (0.01 to 0.1%) within its sample. V is TRBV6-2 or TRBV6-3 and J is TRBJ1-6; TRBD1 is a possible D gene (6 bases). This CDR3 spans 13 amino acids. V was clipped by 6 bases and J by 8 bases, with 11 bases between them. Germline CDR1 MNHEY, CDR2 SVGEGT. CDR3 DNA: TGTGCCAGCAGGCAGGACAGTCATTCACCCCTCCACTTT. Translating it yields CASRQDSHSPLHF.

V and J are TRBV20-1 and TRBJ2-1, with 10 nucleotides matching TRBD2. CDR3 size: 15 residues. CDR1 is DFQATT, CDR2 SNEGSKA, per germline (reference sequence). V shed 3 bases and J 8 bases; nucleotides not matched to a gene: 10. The CDR3 loop is CSASLRAGGPYEQFF. Written as DNA, the CDR3 is TGCAGTGCTAGCCTCCGAGCGGGAGGGCCCTATGAGCAGTTCTTC.

By frequency in the sample, this clonotype is medium-sized. This chain links TRBV4-1 with TRBJ2-1, with D unclear. V lost 4 bases, J lost 0 bases, and 10 bases lay in between. The V gene's germline CDR1 is MGHRA and CDR2 YSYEKL. The CDR3 has 15 amino acids. This chain's CDR3 is CASSRASSSYNEQFF. CDR3 DNA sequence: TGCGCCAGCAGCCGAGCCTCTAGCTCCTACAATGAGCAGTTCTTC.

Judged by abundance, this clonotype is medium-sized. The chain is built from TRBV20-1 and TRBJ1-5, with D possibly TRBD1 on 6 matching bases. Germline values: CDR1 DFQATT, CDR2 SNEGSKA (reference sequence). The V end lost 0 bases, the J end lost 7 bases, and 16 bases lay between the germline ends. This CDR3 comprises 15 residues. Written as DNA, the CDR3 is TGCAGTGCTAGAGAAGTGGGGGGCGCGGGGCAGCCCCAGCATTTT. The encoded protein is CSAREVGGAGQPQHF.

This clonotype is classed as medium-sized (0.01 to 0.1%). V usage is TRBV6-1 and J usage is TRBJ1-6; possible D gene TRBD1, 6 bases. CDR1 MNHNS and CDR2 SASEGT come from the germline V gene. The CDR3 is 17 residues long. Between the trimmed V and J ends, which lost 2 bases and 0 bases, there was a span of 11 bases. CDR3 nucleotide sequence: TGTGCCAGCAGTGAAACCAACAGGGCCTCCTATAATTCACCCCTCCACTTT. Residues: CASSETNRASYNSPLHF.

The chain is built from TRBV19 and TRBJ2-1; 8 bases match TRBD1. V dropped 8 bases and J dropped 0; count of bases not matched to a gene: 9. Per germline, CDR1 LNHDA and CDR2 SQIVND (reference sequence). This CDR3 contains 16 residues. This CDR3 reads CASALQGGGSYNEQFF. CDR3 bases: TGTGCCAGTGCCTTACAGGGGGGAGGCTCCTACAATGAGCAGTTCTTC.

The chain couples TRBV7-2 to TRBJ2-5; a possible D gene is TRBD2 (5 bases). CDR3 length: 16 residues. The V gene's germline CDR1 is SGHTA and CDR2 FQGNSA. With 4 bases removed from V and 4 bases from J, the gap between germline ends came to 19 bases. CDR3 region: CASSSDPGVRRETQYF. Written as DNA, the CDR3 is TGTGCCAGCAGCTCCGATCCCGGGGTTAGGAGAGAGACCCAGTACTTC.

Worth noting for this clonotype: This may be a read error, as it is one base from a much larger clone. The chain joins TRBV19 to TRBJ1-1; 8 bases fit TRBD1. V gave up 1 base and J gave up 6 bases; unmatched junction bases: 7. The CDR3 has 15 amino acids. The germline V gene has CDR1 LNHDA and CDR2 SQIVND (reference sequence). The CDR3 here is CASSIGVAGGAEAFF. The DNA of the CDR3 is TGTGCCAGTAGTATAGGAGTCGCAGGGGGCGCTGAAGCTTTCTTT.

This clonotype was counted at least ten times. The chain employs TRBV19 and TRBJ2-1; perhaps D is TRBD1 or TRBD2 (6 bases each). The CDR3 runs to 14 residues. V was pared by 6 bases and J by 8 bases, with 17 bases between. From germline, CDR1 is LNHDA and CDR2 SQIVND (reference sequence). The CDR3 region has the DNA TGTGCCAGTAGGAAAGTTTGGGGGGCTGATGAGCAGTTCTTC. Its translation: CASRKVWGADEQFF. Filled out from reference TRBV19 and TRBJ2-1, the complete variable domain reads DGGITQSPKYLFRKEGQNVTLSCEQNLNHDAMYWYRQDPGQGLRLIYYSQIVNDFQKGDIAEGYSVSREKKESFPLTVTSAQKNPTAFYLCASRKVWGADEQFFGPGTRLTVL.

This clonotype was detected many times. The rearrangement links TRBV28 to TRBJ2-7, with 7 bases matching TRBD2. CDR3 length: 16 amino acids. Germline V gene sequence: CDR1 MDHEN, CDR2 SYDVKM. V lost 4 bases to trimming and J lost 2 bases; unmatched junction nucleotides: 11. CDR3: CASSSREARGTYEQYF. The CDR3, as DNA: TGTGCCAGCAGTTCACGGGAGGCCCGGGGGACCTACGAGCAGTACTTC.